One sample yielded the 21 T cell receptor beta chains listed below, sequenced in a study of long-term antiretroviral therapy in people with HIV. Researchers report immunoSEQ v3.0 was run at survey level. Produced via immunoSEQ multiplex PCR; TCRdb's table is partial and in-frame only. Seen here are tens of thousands of clones, approximately 85% observed once, and the top ten hold roughly 7.6%. The sample here was unsorted PBMCs, taken 3 years after starting antiretroviral therapy. These receptors were collected from a man aged 40-50 years with HIV.

This clone was seen only once. This chain links TRBV7-6 with TRBJ1-5; 7 bases are shared with TRBD1. Trimming cost V 5 bases and J 2 bases; bases outside gene matches: 9. CDR1 is SGHVS, CDR2 FNYEAQ, per germline. The CDR3 extends over 16 amino acids. CDR3 bases: TGTGCCAGCAGCCAGGAGACAGGGTTGGGCAATCAGCCCCAGCATTTT. Its translation: CASSQETGLGNQPQHF. Using reference TRBV7-6 and TRBJ1-5 for the parts outside the CDR3, the full variable domain is GAGVSQSPRYKVTKRGQDVALRCDPISGHVSLYWYRQALGQGPEFLTYFNYEAQQDKSGLPNDRFSAERPEGSISTLTIQRTEQRDSAMYRCASSQETGLGNQPQHFGDGTRLSIL.

This chain links TRBV7-2 with TRBJ2-5; 8 nucleotides align to TRBD1. The germline V gene has CDR1 SGHTA and CDR2 FQGNSA. The CDR3 is 16 amino acids. Trimming removed 0 bases from V and 0 bases from J; junction bases left unmatched: 3. The CDR3 loop reads CASSLAWDRNQETQYF. CDR3 nucleotide sequence: TGTGCCAGCAGCTTAGCGTGGGACAGGAACCAAGAGACCCAGTACTTC.

The chain couples TRBV5-1 to TRBJ2-1; D gene unclear. Germline CDR1 and CDR2: SGHRS and YFSETQ. The V and J ends lost 2 bases and 0 bases respectively, with 12 bases between them. The CDR3 has 16 amino acids. The CDR3 DNA is TGCGCCAGCAGCTTTACGGTGATGAGCTCCTACAATGAGCAGTTCTTC. It is translated as CASSFTVMSSYNEQFF.

This clone was detected once. The gene calls are TRBV19 and TRBJ1-6; possibly TRBD1 for D (6 bases). V was shortened by 4 bases and J by 0 bases, with 10 bases between the two germline ends. This CDR3 contains 16 residues. Germline V lookup: CDR1 LNHDA, CDR2 SQIVND (reference sequence). Written as DNA, the CDR3 is TGTGCCAGTAGTAAGCAGGGGAGCTCCTATAATTCACCCCTCCACTTT. Its translation: CASSKQGSSYNSPLHF.

J is TRBJ2-1 and V is TRBV7-8; 9 positions agree with TRBD2. The length of the CDR3 is 18 residues. J was trimmed by 4 bases and V by 4 bases; bases with no gene match: 14. The germline CDR1 and CDR2 sequences are SGHVS and FQNEAQ. CDR3 protein: CASSWVGLAGYLYNEQFF. In DNA form, the CDR3 reads TGTGCCAGCAGCTGGGTTGGGCTAGCGGGATACCTATACAATGAGCAGTTCTTC.

This CDR3 reads CASSLFPGTNSNQPQHF. CDR3 bases: TGCGCCAGCAGCTTGTTCCCAGGAACGAATAGCAATCAGCCCCAGCATTTT. The chain links TRBV5-1 to TRBJ1-5; D unclear. The CDR3 totals 17 residues. Trimming cost V 1 base and J 0 bases, with 14 bases left between them. CDR1 is SGHRS, CDR2 YFSETQ, per germline. Complete variable domain (other parts from reference TRBV5-1 and TRBJ1-5): KAGVTQTPRYLIKTRGQQVTLSCSPISGHRSVSWYQQTPGQGLQFLFEYFSETQRNKGNFPGRFSGRQFSNSRSEMNVSTLELGDSALYLCASSLFPGTNSNQPQHFGDGTRLSIL.

Comment on this clone: One end of the junction is discordant with germline, which a read error may explain. The chain uses TRBV18 and TRBJ2-1; 11 bases match TRBD2. Germline V gene data show CDR1 as KGHSH and CDR2 as LQKENI. The CDR3 contains 14 residues. CDR3 nucleotide sequence: TGTGCCAGCTCAAGGGGACTAGCGGCTAATGGGCAGTTCTTC. Amino acid sequence: CASSRGLAANGQFF.

This chain joins TRBV9 and TRBJ1-2, with no clear D. Germline CDR1 and CDR2: SGDLS and YYNGEE. The CDR3 has 15 amino acids. V lost 0 bases and J 2 bases, leaving 11 bases between the germline ends. CDR3 sequence reads: CASSVGSGPNYGYTF. The CDR3 DNA follows: TGTGCCAGCAGCGTAGGTTCCGGGCCGAACTATGGCTACACCTTC. Full variable domain (outside the CDR3, taken from reference TRBV9 and TRBJ1-2): DSGVTQTPKHLITATGQRVTLRCSPRSGDLSVYWYQQSLDQGLQFLIQYYNGEERAKGNILERFSAQQFPDLHSELNLSSLELGDSALYFCASSVGSGPNYGYTFGSGTRLTVV.

This sequence joins TRBV12-5 and TRBJ2-4, with 10 bases matching TRBD1. The CDR3 is 15 amino acids. With 3 bases clipped from V and 5 bases from J, the junction kept 4 bases outside the gene matches. Germline-derived CDR1 and CDR2 are LGHNT and FRNRAP. CDR3 protein: CASGLVGTGENIQYF. The CDR3 DNA sequence: TGTGCTAGTGGTTTAGTCGGGACAGGGGAAAACATTCAGTACTTC.

The V and J genes are TRBV29-1 and TRBJ2-7, with 9 bases lining up with TRBD2. V trimming: 4 bases; J trimming: 4 bases; junction bases outside the gene matches: 8. Germline V gene sequence: CDR1 SQVTM, CDR2 ANQGSEA. This CDR3 is built from 14 residues. The CDR3 sequence: CSVVVGLAMYEQYF. The DNA for the CDR3 is TGCAGCGTTGTTGTGGGACTAGCCATGTACGAGCAGTACTTC.

V and J are TRBV2 and TRBJ2-5; D is undetermined. CDR1 and CDR2 (germline): SNHLY, FYNNEI. Trimming pared 1 base from V and 7 bases from J, leaving 13 bases between. This CDR3 has 14 residues. This CDR3 reads CASSEDPLLGTQYF. The CDR3 DNA is TGTGCCAGCAGTGAAGATCCCCTTCTAGGGACCCAGTACTTC. Full variable domain (rest looked up from reference TRBV2 and TRBJ2-5): EPEVTQTPSHQVTQMGQEVILRCVPISNHLYFYWYRQILGQKVEFLVSFYNNEISEKSEIFDDQFSVERPDGSNFTLKIRSTKLEDSAMYFCASSEDPLLGTQYFGPGTRLLVL.

V is TRBV6-6 and J is TRBJ2-7, with D perhaps matching TRBD2 (5 bases). V lost 9 bases to trimming and J lost 1 base, with 13 bases between them. The CDR3 consists of 13 residues. The germline V gene has CDR1 MNHNY and CDR2 SVGAGI (reference sequence). The CDR3 here is CASSAYLSYEQYF. As DNA, the CDR3 is TGTGCCAGTAGCGCCTACCTATCCTACGAGCAGTACTTC.

The CDR3 sequence is CASSVSINEKLFF. The CDR3 DNA is TGCGCCAGCAGTGTGTCAATTAATGAAAAACTGTTTTTT. This chain connects TRBV5-1 to TRBJ1-4; unclear D gene. Trimming left V 5 bases short and J 4 bases short, with 9 bases between. Per the germline V gene, CDR1 is SGHRS and CDR2 is YFSETQ. The CDR3 is 13 residues long.

The chain employs TRBV5-1 and TRBJ1-2; tentatively, D is TRBD1 (6 bases). This CDR3 is 13 amino acids long. From germline, CDR1 is SGHRS and CDR2 YFSETQ. V was cut by 1 base and J by 6 bases, with 10 bases left in between. This CDR3 is CASSLWEGDGYTF. CDR3 coding DNA: TGCGCCAGCAGCTTGTGGGAGGGGGATGGCTACACCTTC.

This sequence joins TRBV10-2 and TRBJ1-4; D ambiguous. V was trimmed by 8 bases and J by 0 bases, leaving 10 bases between them. CDR3 length: 14 amino acids. The germline V gene has CDR1 WSHSY and CDR2 SAAADI. In DNA form, the CDR3 reads TGCGCCAGCCGTCCGAGTGCAACTAATGAAAAACTGTTTTTT. This translates into CASRPSATNEKLFF.

The chain has TRBV5-5 and TRBJ2-7; 9 nucleotides agree with TRBD1. This CDR3 spans 15 amino acids. Germline CDR1 SGHKS, CDR2 YYEKEE (reference sequence). Germline trimming cut 0 bases from V and 6 bases from J; bases unmatched to any gene: 7. The CDR3 nucleotides are TGTGCCAGCAGCTTGGCCATAACAGGGGGCGGCGAGCAGTACTTC. Protein: CASSLAITGGGEQYF.

The chain carries TRBV7-9 and TRBJ2-6; no firm D call. In germline, CDR1 is SEHNR, CDR2 FQNEAQ (reference sequence). The ends were cut back, 10 bases at V and 1 base at J, with 8 bases in the middle. CDR3 length: 13 amino acids. CDR3 bases: TGTGCCACCTCGGATTCTGGGGCCAACGTCCTGACTTTC. Its protein is CATSDSGANVLTF. Together with reference TRBV7-9 and TRBJ2-6, the CDR3 gives the full variable domain: DTGVSQNPRHKITKRGQNVTFRCDPISEHNRLYWYRQTLGQGPEFLTYFQNEAQLEKSRLLSDRFSAERPKGSFSTLEIQRTEQGDSAMYLCATSDSGANVLTFGAGSRLTVL.

In this sample, this clone turned up once. The rearrangement joins TRBV11-3 to TRBJ2-5, with 10 positions matching TRBD2. This CDR3 has 15 amino acids. The V and J ends lost 2 bases and 4 bases, in that order; junction bases with no gene match: 4. Germline values: CDR1 SGHNT, CDR2 YENEEA. The CDR3 DNA is TGTGCCAGCAGCTTAAGCGGGAGGGCCGGAGAGACCCAGTACTTC. Protein sequence: CASSLSGRAGETQYF. Together with reference TRBV11-3 and TRBJ2-5, the CDR3 gives the full variable domain: EAGVVQSPRYKIIEKKQPVAFWCNPISGHNTLYWYLQNLGQGPELLIRYENEEAVDDSQLPKDRFSAERLKGVDSTLKIQPAELGDSAVYLCASSLSGRAGETQYFGPGTRLLVL.

The CDR3 loop reads CASSHGFLARSLNTEAFF. The CDR3 bases are TGCGCCAGCAGCCATGGTTTCTTAGCTCGCAGCCTGAACACTGAAGCTTTCTTT. The chain uses TRBV4-1 and TRBJ1-1; no clear D gene. Deletions cut 3 bases from V and 0 bases from J, with 20 bases between. The V gene's germline CDR1 is MGHRA and CDR2 YSYEKL. The CDR3 has 18 amino acids.

This clone was picked up one time. This chain joins TRBV4-1 and TRBJ2-3, with unresolved D. There are 13 residues in the CDR3. Trimming removed 4 bases from V and 5 bases from J, with 10 bases in between. The germline gives CDR1 MGHRA, CDR2 YSYEKL. CDR3 DNA: TGCGCCAGCAGCCGCACAGAAGTAGATACGCAGTATTTT. It specifies CASSRTEVDTQYF.

The V and J genes are TRBV29-1 and TRBJ1-1, with 9 bases fitting TRBD1. This CDR3 region has 15 residues. V lost 0 bases to trimming and J lost 1 base; unmatched junction nucleotides: 3. Germline values: CDR1 SQVTM, CDR2 ANQGSEA. Here the CDR3 reads CSVEDLGQGNTEAFF. As DNA, the CDR3 is TGCAGCGTTGAAGATCTGGGACAGGGGAACACTGAAGCTTTCTTT.